Described below is a single T cell receptor beta chain sequence and its context. All sequencing subjects had displayed CD8+CD57+ cell expansion on flow cytometry. This sample stems from a study of CD8+CD57+ T cells in acquired aplastic anemia. Genomic DNA acted as the template from which TCR beta VDJ combination and CDR3 sequence profiling were carried out. One entry per CDR3 protein results from TCRdb running MiXCR on the reads. The table has some 170,000 distinct CDR3 sequences, roughly 43% seen once. The TCR comes from a human donor with aplastic anemia. What was sequenced was sorted CD4+, CD8+, or CD8+CD57+ T cells (not recorded which) from PBMCs.

In nucleotides, the CDR3 is TGTGCCAGCAGTGAACACGACCGGCGTCAGAGGGAAAAACTGTTTTTT. Its protein product is CASSEHDRRQREKLFF. The V gene is TRBV2, the J gene TRBJ1-4, with no clear D. V shed 2 bases and J shed 8 bases, with 18 bases lying between them. The CDR3 sequence is 16 residues long. The V gene's germline CDR1 is SNHLY and CDR2 FYNNEI.